Listed below are T cell receptor beta chains from one sample, sequenced in a study of T cells in Graves' hyperthyroidism and ophthalmopathy. In TCRdb, the multiplex PCR reads were re-called with MiXCR into one record per CDR3 protein. The table lists some 500,000 distinct CDR3 sequences, approximately 24% of them singletons. The specimen sequenced was blood. Receptors originate from a woman aged 25 to 45 with Graves' ophthalmopathy. Each CDR3 is given with its conserved first and last residue. D genes are given only for firm matches. Rows may omit the clone size; those that give it use once, few, many or a size class.

d_call	j_call	v_call	clone_size	cdr3_nt	cdr3_aa
-	TRBJ1-2	TRBV29-1	-	TGCAGCGTTGAAGATCTGGGCTACACCTTC	CSVEDLGYTF
-	TRBJ1-2	TRBV5-5	few	TGTGCCAGCCGGTCGGCTAACTATGGCTACACCTTC	CASRSANYGYTF
-	TRBJ1-1	TRBV7-3	many	TGTGCCAGCAGCTTAGGACGACAGTTTCAGGGTCCGGCTTTCTTT	CASSLGRQFQGPAFF
-	TRBJ2-5	TRBV27	many	TGTGCCAGCAGTCCTCAGGTTTCGCCAGAGACCCAGTACTTC	CASSPQVSPETQYF
-	TRBJ1-1	TRBV11-2	many	TGTGCCAGCAGCTTACGTCTAACAGGTGAAGCTTTCTTT	CASSLRLTGEAFF
-	TRBJ2-2	TRBV18	few	TGTGCCAGCTCACCATGGACTACGAACACCGGGGAGCTGTTTTTT	CASSPWTTNTGELFF
-	TRBJ1-2	TRBV20-1	-	TGCAGTGCTGGTCTCGAGTCGGCCGTCTATGGCTACACCTTC	CSAGLESAVYGYTF
TRBD2	TRBJ2-7	TRBV20-1	many	TGCAGTGCTAGCGGGGAGGGAGGCTACGAGCAGTACTTC	CSASGEGGYEQYF
-	TRBJ2-2	TRBV2	-	TGTGCCAGCAGCGAGCCCTTAGATACCGGGGAGCTGTTTTTT	CASSEPLDTGELFF
TRBD1	TRBJ1-1	TRBV11-1	many	TGTGCCAGCAGCCCCATGGACAGGGGGACGAACACTGAAGCTTTCTTT	CASSPMDRGTNTEAFF
-	TRBJ1-3	TRBV24-1	many	TGTGCCACCACGGTCCGGGTGCGTTTCTCTGGAAACACCATATATTTT	CATTVRVRFSGNTIYF
-	TRBJ2-5	TRBV12-3/TRBV12-4	-	TGTGCCAGCAGTTTAATCTCCAGGGTAGAGACCCAGTACTTC	CASSLISRVETQYF
-	TRBJ2-3	TRBV28	many	TGTGCCAGCAGTCTTCGTTCTTGGCAGGGGAACACAGATACGCAGTATTTT	CASSLRSWQGNTDTQYF
-	TRBJ2-5	TRBV6-5	few	TGTGCCAGCAGTTACTCGGTTGGCACGTACCAAGAGACCCAGTACTTC	CASSYSVGTYQETQYF
-	TRBJ1-5	TRBV5-5	many	TGTGCCAGCGGTTCGGGGGCCTCGAGGGGTCAGCCCCAGCATTTT	CASGSGASRGQPQHF
-	TRBJ1-5	TRBV27	many	TGTGCCAGCAGTTGGGTCGCGAATCAGCCCCAGCATTTT	CASSWVANQPQHF
-	TRBJ1-1	TRBV25-1	-	TGTGCCAGCATTGAGGGGTTGAACACTGAAGCTTTCTTT	CASIEGLNTEAFF
TRBD1	TRBJ2-5	TRBV24-1	-	TGTGCCACCGGACAGGGAGTAGGAGAGACCCAGTACTTC	CATGQGVGETQYF
-	TRBJ1-5	TRBV7-9	many	TGTGCCAGCAGCTCACAAAATCAGCCCCAGCATTTT	CASSSQNQPQHF
-	TRBJ1-1	TRBV5-1	many	TGCGCCAGCAGCTTCATGGGACAAGACACTGAAGCTTTCTTT	CASSFMGQDTEAFF
TRBD1	TRBJ1-5	TRBV12-3/TRBV12-4	many	TGTGCCAGCAGTCCGAGAGGACAGGGGTCCAATCAGCCCCAGCATTTT	CASSPRGQGSNQPQHF
TRBD1	TRBJ1-2	TRBV6-1	-	TGTGCCAGCACCAAGGGCAGGGGGTATGGCTACACCTTC	CASTKGRGYGYTF
TRBD1	TRBJ1-2	TRBV6-2/TRBV6-3	many	TGTGCCAGCAGTTATTGGACAGGGGGCTTGGATGGCTACACCTTC	CASSYWTGGLDGYTF
-	TRBJ2-7	TRBV27	many	TGTGCCAGCAGTTTAAGGGACACACACTACGAGCAGTACTTC	CASSLRDTHYEQYF
TRBD2	TRBJ2-7	TRBV6-2/TRBV6-3	many	TGTGCCAGCAGCTCAGGACTAGCGGGGGATAGCTACGAGCAGTACTTC	CASSSGLAGDSYEQYF
TRBD2	TRBJ2-7	TRBV6-2/TRBV6-3	many	TGTGCCAGCAGTTATCCGGGACTAGCGAAATACGAGCAGTACTTC	CASSYPGLAKYEQYF
TRBD1	TRBJ2-7	TRBV13	many	TGTGCCAGCAGCTTAGTAGGGGGCCATATTTACGAGCAGTACTTC	CASSLVGGHIYEQYF
-	TRBJ2-2	TRBV19	many	TGTGCCAGTAGAATTTCGAACACCGGGGAGCTGTTTTTT	CASRISNTGELFF
TRBD1	TRBJ2-7	TRBV4-1	many	TGCGCCAGCAGCCAGGCCGGGACAGGCTCCTACGAGCAGTACTTC	CASSQAGTGSYEQYF
TRBD1	TRBJ2-5	TRBV5-1	once	TGCGCCAGCAGCAGGACAGGGACCGGGGAGACCCAGTACTTC	CASSRTGTGETQYF
-	TRBJ2-5	TRBV5-1	many	TGCGCCAGCAGCTTGGCCTTGGGGGGGCAGGAGACCCAGTACTTC	CASSLALGGQETQYF
-	TRBJ1-1	TRBV29-1	-	TGCAGCGCCGTTAATCAGAAGAACACTGAAGCTTTCTTT	CSAVNQKNTEAFF
-	TRBJ2-7	TRBV7-9	-	TGTGCCAGCAGCTCCGGGACGGAGGCCTCAGGGCAGTACTTC	CASSSGTEASGQYF
-	TRBJ2-7	TRBV2	many	TGTGCCAGCAGTGTGCCAAGGGAGCAGTACTTC	CASSVPREQYF
TRBD1	TRBJ2-2	TRBV4-2	few	TGTGCCAGCAGCCGATTAGTGGCTTCATGGGGACAGTATTACACCGGGGAGCTGTTTTTT	CASSRLVASWGQYYTGELFF
-	TRBJ2-2	TRBV7-9	-	TGTGCCAGCAGCCCTCGTCCGGCAGCGACCGGGGAGCTGTTTTTT	CASSPRPAATGELFF
-	TRBJ1-2	TRBV12-3/TRBV12-4	many	TGTGCCAGCAGTTTCGGGGGGGCACCTACTAACTATGGCTACACCTTC	CASSFGGAPTNYGYTF
-	TRBJ1-1	TRBV6-1	few	TGTGCCAGCAGTCCCTGGGGCAGGACGAACACTGAAGCTTTCTTT	CASSPWGRTNTEAFF
TRBD1	TRBJ1-1	TRBV6-2/TRBV6-3	-	TGTGCCAGCAGTTACTCAGGGGGACAGGGGGCTGGGAACACTGAAGCTTTCTTT	CASSYSGGQGAGNTEAFF
TRBD1	TRBJ1-2	TRBV24-1	many	TGTGCCACCAGTGATTTTCCTGGGACAGGGGAGGGCTACACCTTC	CATSDFPGTGEGYTF
-	TRBJ2-2	TRBV10-3	many	TGTGCCATCAAGCCGGGGCCGAACACCGGGGAGCTGTTTTTT	CAIKPGPNTGELFF
TRBD1	TRBJ1-5	TRBV5-1	many	TGCGCCAGCAGCCCCGGGACAGGGGGCATCAATCAGCCCCAGCATTTT	CASSPGTGGINQPQHF